The present T cell receptor (beta chain) was sequenced within a study of blood T cell repertoires in COVID-19. Whole-study context: In each case, the material was cDNA or gDNA derived from T cells, B-cell-depleted T cells, or PBMCs.

There are 16 residues in the CDR3. CDR1 and CDR2 from the germline V gene are SGHTA and FQGNSA. V was pared by 5 bases and J by 11 bases, with 17 bases of the junction left unmatched. Original processing methods: Researchers report that nucleated cell counts were estimated from reference gene primer amplification. Assay: immunoSEQ multiplex PCR; the TCRdb copy retains only in-frame clones and omits some. Clone size and V and J calls were adopted from that table, with D and trimming inferred from the DNA. The table records some 50,000 clones, 55% to 70% of them present only once. The specimen sequenced was peripheral blood. The gene calls are TRBV7-2 and TRBJ2-3; TRBD2 agrees at 9 bases. The origin of this receptor is an older woman with acute or convalescent COVID-19. CDR3 nucleotides: TGTGCCAGCAGCAACCCGAGCGGGGGGAGGGTCCCTTGGCAGTATTTT. Translating gives CASSNPSGGRVPWQYF.